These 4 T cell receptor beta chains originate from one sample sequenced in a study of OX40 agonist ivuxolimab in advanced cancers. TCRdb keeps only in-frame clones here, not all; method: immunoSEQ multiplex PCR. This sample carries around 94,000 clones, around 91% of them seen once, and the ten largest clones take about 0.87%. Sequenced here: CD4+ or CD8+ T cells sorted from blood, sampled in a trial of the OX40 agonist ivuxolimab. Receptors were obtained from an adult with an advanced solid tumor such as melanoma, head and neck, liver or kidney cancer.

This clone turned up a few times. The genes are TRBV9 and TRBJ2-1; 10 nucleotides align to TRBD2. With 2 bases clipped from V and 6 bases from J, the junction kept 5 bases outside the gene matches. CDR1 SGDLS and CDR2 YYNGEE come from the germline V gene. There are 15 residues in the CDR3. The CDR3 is CASSVSAGGPNEQFF. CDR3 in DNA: TGTGCCAGCAGCGTTTCAGCGGGAGGGCCCAATGAGCAGTTCTTC.

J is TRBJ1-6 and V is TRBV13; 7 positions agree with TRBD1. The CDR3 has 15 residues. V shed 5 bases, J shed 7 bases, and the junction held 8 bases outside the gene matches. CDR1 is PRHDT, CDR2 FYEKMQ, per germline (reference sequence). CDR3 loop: CASSTRQGLNSPLHF. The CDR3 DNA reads TGTGCCAGCAGCACCAGACAGGGCCTAAATTCACCCCTCCACTTT.

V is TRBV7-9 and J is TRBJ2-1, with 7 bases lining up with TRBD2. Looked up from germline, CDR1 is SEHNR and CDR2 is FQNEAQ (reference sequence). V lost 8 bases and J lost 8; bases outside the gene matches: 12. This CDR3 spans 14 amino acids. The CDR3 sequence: CASGRGRELDEQFF. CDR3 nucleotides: TGTGCCAGCGGCCGCGGGCGGGAGCTCGATGAGCAGTTCTTC.

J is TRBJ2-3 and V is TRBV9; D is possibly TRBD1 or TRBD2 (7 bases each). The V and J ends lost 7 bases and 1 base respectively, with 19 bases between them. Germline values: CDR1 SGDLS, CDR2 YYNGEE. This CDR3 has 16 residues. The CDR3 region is CASGSQGGVRTDTQYF. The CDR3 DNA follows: TGTGCCAGCGGGAGCCAGGGGGGGGTCCGCACAGATACGCAGTATTTT.